The subject of this entry is one T cell receptor (beta chain). Within the sample, other DNA sequences also encode this same CDR3. V lost 6 bases, J lost 5 bases, and 5 bases lay in between. Germline assignment: CDR1 MDHEN and CDR2 SYDVKM. The CDR3 runs to 11 residues. The data originate from a study of shared clonotypes between healthy human individuals. Study in general: Sampling drew on donors who were a couple of women and three men aged 18 to 49.

Deep was the level used in running the assay. Here immunoSEQ multiplex PCR was the method, and the copy in TCRdb shows in-frame clones only, minus some. This sample has some 630,000 clones, with around 72% found just once. This chain uses TRBV28 with TRBJ1-5; no definite D call. This sequence was found in a woman aged 25 to 39 in good health. The sample comprised memory CD4+ T cells sorted from blood. Subset of the sample: CD45RA-negative fraction. Written as DNA, the CDR3 is TGTGCCAGCAGCCAATATCAGCCCCAGCATTTT. Protein sequence: CASSQYQPQHF.